Each of the 22 T cell receptor beta chains below was sequenced from the same sample in a study of OX40 agonist ivuxolimab in advanced cancers. The library was generated by the immunoSEQ multiplex PCR assay. Imported from immuneACCESS, the table was reduced by TCRdb to in-frame sequences with V and J called. These copies leave out some clones; in studies compared against another copy, an unresolved V gene accounts for under half, and the cause of the remainder is not known. This sample has 45,000 to 55,000 clones in its table, and around 84% of those were observed once. The ten most abundant clones make up roughly 1.7% of the sample. The source material was CD4+ or CD8+ T cells sorted from blood, sampled in a trial of the OX40 agonist ivuxolimab. These TCRs come from an adult with an advanced solid tumor such as melanoma, head and neck, liver or kidney cancer.

This clone was recorded only once. V is TRBV7-8 and J is TRBJ2-5, with D tentatively TRBD1 (6 bases). CDR1 and CDR2 from the germline V gene are SGHVS and FQNEAQ. V was clipped by 5 bases and J by 5 bases, with 15 bases between them. CDR3 length: 14 residues. The CDR3 sequence is CASSRDTSRETQYF. The DNA of the CDR3 is TGTGCCAGCAGCCGGGACACCTCCAGGGAGACCCAGTACTTC.

The gene calls are TRBV6-6 and TRBJ1-5, with 8 bases lining up with TRBD1. CDR3 size: 15 residues. Germline loops: CDR1 MNHNY, CDR2 SVGAGI (reference sequence). The V and J ends lost 2 bases and 6 bases, in that order; junction bases with no gene match: 6. The chain's CDR3 is CASSYGPGGSQPQHF. CDR3 DNA: TGTGCCAGCAGTTACGGCCCAGGGGGCAGTCAGCCCCAGCATTTT.

The chain has TRBV28 and TRBJ2-5, with a possible D match to TRBD2 (6 bases). The V and J ends lost 3 bases and 2 bases respectively, with 13 bases between them. The germline gives CDR1 MDHEN, CDR2 SYDVKM. The CDR3 is made up of 15 amino acids. For the CDR3, the DNA is TGTGCCAGCAGTTTTAAGGGAGGATGGCAAGAGACCCAGTACTTC. Translation gives CASSFKGGWQETQYF.

This chain links TRBV7-9 with TRBJ2-3, with TRBD1 matching over 8 bases. V gave up 4 bases and J gave up 0 bases; unmatched junction bases: 3. The CDR3 spans 15 residues. Germline loops: CDR1 SEHNR, CDR2 FQNEAQ (reference sequence). This CDR3 reads CASSWGTGSTDTQYF. In DNA, the CDR3 is TGTGCCAGCAGCTGGGGGACAGGAAGCACAGATACGCAGTATTTT.

CDR3 amino acids: CASSLTQGDSYEQYF. Here the CDR3 DNA reads TGTGCCAGCAGCCTTACTCAGGGAGACTCCTACGAGCAGTACTTC. V and J are TRBV7-2 and TRBJ2-7, with D perhaps being TRBD1 or TRBD2 (5 bases each). This CDR3 is built from 15 residues. Germline V gives CDR1 SGHTA, CDR2 FQGNSA. V lost 5 bases and J 0 bases, leaving 14 bases between the germline ends.

This clone appeared a single time. The CDR3: CASSLGEGSDTQYF. CDR3 bases: TGTGCCAGCAGCTTGGGGGAGGGATCCGATACGCAGTATTTT. The chain recombines TRBV5-4 with TRBJ2-3; 7 nucleotides align to TRBD2. In germline, CDR1 is SGHNT, CDR2 YYREEE (reference sequence). Trimming cost V 0 bases and J 6 bases; bases outside gene matches: 4. This CDR3 is built from 14 residues.

The J gene is TRBJ1-1, the V gene TRBV5-1; D call uncertain. CDR3 length: 12 amino acids. Germline CDR1 is SGHRS and CDR2 is YFSETQ. Trimming took off 4 bases at V and 2 bases at J, with 6 bases between the two ends. The DNA of the CDR3 is TGCGCCAGCAGCCAAGGAAACACTGAAGCTTTCTTT. Amino acid sequence: CASSQGNTEAFF.

The DNA of the CDR3 is TGTGCCAGCATTTATTACAGGGCTGAGGATAATCAGCCCCAGCATTTT. Translation: CASIYYRAEDNQPQHF. V usage is TRBV6-5 and J usage is TRBJ1-5, with D perhaps matching TRBD1 (6 bases). This CDR3 spans 16 amino acids. Trimming removed 7 bases from V and 4 bases from J, with 20 bases in between. Germline assignment: CDR1 MNHEY and CDR2 SVGAGI.

The CDR3 spells CASGPRASSYEQYF. The DNA for the CDR3 is TGTGCCAGCGGACCCCGGGCTTCGTCCTACGAGCAGTACTTC. The chain is built from TRBV2 and TRBJ2-7; D gene uncertain. The CDR3 loop spans 14 amino acids. The germline V and J ends were trimmed by 8 bases and 1 base, with 15 bases remaining between them. The germline gives CDR1 SNHLY, CDR2 FYNNEI.

This clone came up a few times. DNA of the CDR3: TGTGCCAGCAGTGACTACAGGGCTGATACGCAGTATTTT. Protein: CASSDYRADTQYF. This rearrangement joins TRBV6-1 to TRBJ2-3, with D tentatively TRBD1 (6 bases). V was clipped by 3 bases and J by 6 bases, with 10 bases between them. The CDR3 is 13 amino acids. Germline CDR1 and CDR2: MNHNS and SASEGT.

This chain connects TRBV2 to TRBJ2-1; TRBD2 aligns across 13 bases. The V gene end was trimmed by 6 bases and the J gene end by 8 bases; junction bases not matched to a gene: 4. CDR1 and CDR2 (germline): SNHLY, FYNNEI. This CDR3 contains 14 residues. In nucleotides, the CDR3 is TGTGCCAGCAGGGGTGGACTAGCGGGAGATGAGCAGTTCTTC. As protein: CASRGGLAGDEQFF.

The chain has TRBV7-3 and TRBJ2-7; D is possibly TRBD2 (6 bases). Germline CDR1 is SGHTA and CDR2 is FQGTGA. CDR3 length equals 14 residues. Trimming took off 2 bases at V and 4 bases at J, with 12 bases between the two ends. CDR3: CASSLRGDDYEQYF. In DNA form, the CDR3 reads TGTGCCAGCAGCTTACGCGGGGATGATTACGAGCAGTACTTC.

This chain uses TRBV5-1 with TRBJ1-6; 9 bases line up with TRBD1. V lost 0 bases, J lost 10 bases, and 2 bases stayed unmatched. The CDR3 contains 14 residues. Germline V CDR1 and CDR2: SGHRS, YFSETQ. CDR3: CASSLGDRESPLHF. The CDR3 nucleotides are TGCGCCAGCAGCTTGGGGGACAGGGAGTCACCCCTCCACTTT.

The V and J genes are TRBV19 and TRBJ1-5, with 8 bases that match TRBD1. The V gene's germline CDR1 is LNHDA and CDR2 SQIVND (reference sequence). With 3 bases clipped from V and 5 bases from J, the junction kept 9 bases outside the gene matches. The CDR3 sequence is 16 residues long. The CDR3 nucleotides read TGTGCCAGTAGTATGGGTCGCAGGGGGCTTGATCAGCCCCAGCATTTT. Amino acid sequence: CASSMGRRGLDQPQHF.

The chain couples TRBV5-5 to TRBJ2-7, with 13 bases matching TRBD2. The germline gives CDR1 SGHKS, CDR2 YYEKEE (reference sequence). This CDR3 is 16 amino acids long. V trimming: 5 bases; J trimming: 1 base; junction bases outside the gene matches: 6. CDR3 sequence (DNA): TGTGCCAGCAGTTTTCGACTAGCGGGAGGTTCCTACGAGCAGTACTTC. This translates into CASSFRLAGGSYEQYF.

V usage is TRBV11-3 and J usage is TRBJ1-5; TRBD1 is a possible D gene (5 bases). V was pared by 5 bases and J by 0 bases, with 11 bases between. Per germline, CDR1 SGHNT and CDR2 YENEEA. The CDR3 totals 15 residues. The CDR3 here is CASSRQSLSNQPQHF. The DNA of the CDR3 is TGTGCCAGCAGCCGACAGTCTCTTAGCAATCAGCCCCAGCATTTT.

This clone was recorded once. J is TRBJ2-7 and V is TRBV11-2; the D gene is possibly TRBD1 (5 bases). Germline V lookup: CDR1 SGHAT, CDR2 FQNNGV. The length of the CDR3 is 13 residues. V lost 4 bases, J lost 5 bases, and 12 bases lay in between. The CDR3, as DNA: TGTGCCAGCAGCTCCGACAGAATCAACGAGCAGTACTTC. This translates into CASSSDRINEQYF.

In DNA, the CDR3 is TGTGCCAGCAGTTTAGCCGGACATCTGAACACCGGGGAGCTGTTTTTT. Translation: CASSLAGHLNTGELFF. The chain combines TRBV27 with TRBJ2-2, with TRBD1 as a possible D gene (5 bases). V was shortened by 2 bases and J by 1 base, with 11 bases between the two germline ends. The CDR3 contains 16 residues. Germline assignment: CDR1 MNHEY and CDR2 SMNVEV (reference sequence).

The rearrangement links TRBV7-8 to TRBJ2-5; D uncertain. V lost 4 bases and J lost 5, with 14 bases in between. The CDR3 consists of 14 residues. The germline gives CDR1 SGHVS, CDR2 FQNEAQ. The CDR3 loop reads CASSSPFARETQYF. The CDR3 nucleotides are TGTGCCAGCAGCTCACCCTTCGCGAGGGAGACCCAGTACTTC.

J is TRBJ2-7 and V is TRBV28; D gene unclear. Germline CDR1 MDHEN, CDR2 SYDVKM. V was shortened by 10 bases and J by 6 bases, with 22 bases between the two germline ends. The CDR3 contains 14 residues. The CDR3 region has the DNA TGTGCCACCTCTTACCCACCGGAGATGATCGAGCAGTACTTC. This gives the protein CATSYPPEMIEQYF.

The V gene is TRBV5-1, the J gene TRBJ2-5; TRBD1 might be the D (6 bases). The ends were cut back, 0 bases at V and 1 base at J, with 7 bases in the middle. CDR1 SGHRS and CDR2 YFSETQ come from the germline V gene. The CDR3 runs 14 residues. DNA for the CDR3: TGCGCCAGCAGCTTGGGGACAGCCCAAGAGACCCAGTACTTC. It translates to CASSLGTAQETQYF.

The CDR3 is CASMGGDRAYEQYF. The CDR3 coding sequence is TGTGCCAGCATGGGGGGGGACAGGGCCTACGAGCAGTACTTC. This rearrangement joins TRBV19 to TRBJ2-7; TRBD1 agrees at 9 bases. Looked up from germline, CDR1 is LNHDA and CDR2 is SQIVND (reference sequence). Germline trimming cut 9 bases from V and 2 bases from J; bases unmatched to any gene: 8. The CDR3 totals 14 residues.